This T cell receptor beta chain was identified in a study of blood T cells in healthy people across ages. Primed by a sample-barcoded 5' primer and a J-beta primer mix, a second PCR proceeded for roughly 6 to 12 cycles. TCRdb reprocessed the 5' RACE reads with MiXCR, giving one entry per CDR3 protein. The table records about 800,000 distinct CDR3 sequences, roughly 50% of them present only once. From germline, CDR1 is SQVTM and CDR2 ANQGSEA. V lost 0 bases, J lost 1 base, and 10 bases lay in between. There are 14 residues in the CDR3. Sequenced sample: blood. The receptor was derived from a man aged 30 to 39 in good health. The V gene is TRBV29-1, the J gene TRBJ2-7, with D hard to call. CDR3 amino acids: CSVEDPGESYEQYF. The DNA of the CDR3 is TGCAGCGTTGAAGATCCTGGGGAATCCTACGAGCAGTACTTC.